A single sample is the source of the 13 T cell receptor beta chains below, sequenced in a study of blood T cell repertoires in COVID-19. The protocol was immunoSEQ multiplex PCR, while the TCRdb copy is restricted to in-frame clones and leaves out a portion. The sample has under 300,000 clones; roughly 91% are singletons. The sequenced sample consisted of peripheral blood. The receptor set was obtained from a woman aged 40 to 50 who had recovered from COVID-19.

The CDR3 DNA sequence: TGTGCCAGCAGGGGACAGGGGGAAAAACTGTTTTTT. It specifies CASRGQGEKLFF. The genes are TRBV3-1 (or the pseudogene TRBV3-2) and TRBJ1-4; 10 bases match TRBD1. Germline-derived CDR1 and CDR2 are LGHDT and YNNKEL (reference sequence). There are 12 residues in the CDR3. The trim removed 6 bases at V and 8 bases at J, leaving 0 bases unmatched.

The J gene is TRBJ1-2, the V gene TRBV24-1, with D possibly TRBD1 on 5 matching bases. The V gene lost 5 bases and the J gene lost 2 bases, with 11 bases spanning the gap. The germline CDR1 and CDR2 sequences are KGHDR and SFDVKD. The CDR3 consists of 14 residues. CDR3 nucleotides: TGTGCCACCAGTGCAGGGCGGGGGAACTATGGCTACACCTTC. Translated, it gives CATSAGRGNYGYTF.

The V and J genes are TRBV2 and TRBJ2-7; 7 bases match TRBD1. The V gene end was trimmed by 1 base and the J gene end by 2 bases; junction bases not matched to a gene: 2. The CDR3 length is 14 residues. The germline CDR1 and CDR2 sequences are SNHLY and FYNNEI. The CDR3 loop is CASSEEGAPYEQYV. DNA of the CDR3: TGTGCCAGCAGTGAAGAGGGGGCACCCTACGAGCAGTACGTC.

The chain employs TRBV29-1 and TRBJ1-1; no reliable D call. The germline V and J ends were trimmed by 4 bases and 2 bases, with 5 bases remaining between them. The CDR3 spans 11 residues. The V gene's germline CDR1 is SQVTM and CDR2 ANQGSEA. The CDR3 coding sequence is TGCAGCGTTGGGGCCAACACTGAAGCTTTCTTT. It encodes CSVGANTEAFF.

The V gene is TRBV7-6, the J gene TRBJ2-1, with 13 nucleotides matching TRBD2. J was trimmed by 5 bases and V by 4 bases; bases with no gene match: 2. In germline, CDR1 is SGHVS, CDR2 FNYEAQ. CDR3 size: 15 residues. Written as DNA, the CDR3 is TGTGCCAGCAGCTGGGGACTAGCGGGAAACAATGAGCAGTTCTTC. This encodes CASSWGLAGNNEQFF.

The chain links TRBV28 to TRBJ2-1, with 7 bases lining up with TRBD1. The CDR3 covers 15 residues. After removal of 3 bases from V and 3 bases from J, the junction contained 5 bases not matched to a gene. Germline V CDR1 and CDR2: MDHEN, SYDVKM. The CDR3 nucleotides are TGTGCCAGCAGTTTTGGGCAGGGGGTCTACAATGAGCAGTTCTTC. Protein product: CASSFGQGVYNEQFF. The full variable domain, in which reference TRBV28 and TRBJ2-1 provide the parts outside the CDR3, is DVKVTQSSRYLVKRTGEKVFLECVQDMDHENMFWYRQDPGLGLRLIYFSYDVKMKEKGDIPEGYSVSREKKERFSLILESASTNQTSMYLCASSFGQGVYNEQFFGPGTRLTVL.

The rearrangement links TRBV7-9 to TRBJ2-3; D possibly corresponds to TRBD2 (5 bases). V lost 5 bases, J lost 2 bases, and 14 bases lay in between. This CDR3 is built from 15 residues. CDR1 is SEHNR and CDR2 is FQNEAQ in the germline V gene (reference sequence). This CDR3 reads CASSARLEATDTQYF. CDR3 sequence (DNA): TGTGCCAGCAGCGCGCGGCTGGAGGCCACAGATACGCAGTATTTT. Full variable domain (remainder filled in from reference TRBV7-9 and TRBJ2-3): DTGVSQNPRHKITKRGQNVTFRCDPISEHNRLYWYRQTLGQGPEFLTYFQNEAQLEKSRLLSDRFSAERPKGSFSTLEIQRTEQGDSAMYLCASSARLEATDTQYFGPGTRLTVL.

The chain uses TRBV14 and TRBJ2-3, with a tentative D call TRBD2 (6 bases). Per the germline V gene, CDR1 is SGHDN and CDR2 is FVKESK. The V and J ends lost 0 bases and 6 bases respectively, with 7 bases between them. This CDR3 has 13 amino acids. Written as DNA, the CDR3 is TGTGCCAGCAGCCAAGATCTAGCGGATACGCAGTATTTT. It encodes CASSQDLADTQYF.

In this sample, this clone turned up a few times. The rearrangement links TRBV28 to TRBJ1-4; possibly TRBD1 for D (5 bases). Germline V gene sequence: CDR1 MDHEN, CDR2 SYDVKM. Trimming pared 3 bases from V and 5 bases from J, leaving 10 bases between. The CDR3 contains 14 residues. CDR3 in amino acids: CASSFRGKNEKLFF. CDR3 DNA sequence: TGTGCCAGCAGTTTCCGGGGGAAAAATGAAAAACTGTTTTTT.

The chain combines TRBV4-2 with TRBJ2-7; tentative D call: TRBD2 (6 bases). Germline V gene data show CDR1 as LGHNA and CDR2 as YNFKEQ. CDR3 length equals 15 residues. With 3 bases removed from V and 3 bases from J, the gap between germline ends came to 15 bases. CDR3 sequence: CASSQGETGVYEQYF. The CDR3 region has the DNA TGTGCCAGCAGCCAGGGGGAGACGGGGGTCTACGAGCAGTACTTC.

The chain employs TRBV30 and TRBJ2-1; D not resolved. This CDR3 region has 14 residues. In germline, CDR1 is GTSNPN, CDR2 SVGIG (reference sequence). Trimming stripped 2 bases from V and 5 bases from J, with 13 bases between. CDR3 sequence: CAWSRSPRDNEQFF. DNA for the CDR3: TGTGCCTGGAGTCGTTCCCCCCGGGACAATGAGCAGTTCTTC.

CDR3 sequence: CASQAGSLYNSPLHF. CDR3 bases: TGTGCCAGCCAAGCGGGCTCCCTCTATAATTCACCCCTCCACTTT. V and J are TRBV6-5 and TRBJ1-6, with D uncertain. The CDR3 has 15 amino acids. Germline values: CDR1 MNHEY, CDR2 SVGAGI. Trimming stripped 8 bases from V and 3 bases from J, with 14 bases between.

This clone was observed once. The CDR3: CASSSMDRGGYTF. The CDR3 DNA follows: TGTGCCAGCAGTTCGATGGACAGGGGGGGCTACACCTTC. The genes are TRBV12-3 or TRBV12-4 and TRBJ1-2; 10 positions agree with TRBD1. V lost 4 bases, J lost 8 bases, and 4 bases stayed unmatched. There are 13 residues in the CDR3.